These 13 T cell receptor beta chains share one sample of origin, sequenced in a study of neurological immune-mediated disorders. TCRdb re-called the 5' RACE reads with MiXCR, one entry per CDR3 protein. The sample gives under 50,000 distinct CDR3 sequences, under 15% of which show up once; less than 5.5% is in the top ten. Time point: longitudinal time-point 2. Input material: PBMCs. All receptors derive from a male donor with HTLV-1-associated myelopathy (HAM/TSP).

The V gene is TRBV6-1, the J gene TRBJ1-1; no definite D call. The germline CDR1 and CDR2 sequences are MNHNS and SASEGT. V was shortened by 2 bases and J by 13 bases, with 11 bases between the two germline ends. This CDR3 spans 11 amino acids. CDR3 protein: CASSELSRGFF. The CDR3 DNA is TGTGCCAGCAGTGAATTGTCTCGGGGTTTCTTT.

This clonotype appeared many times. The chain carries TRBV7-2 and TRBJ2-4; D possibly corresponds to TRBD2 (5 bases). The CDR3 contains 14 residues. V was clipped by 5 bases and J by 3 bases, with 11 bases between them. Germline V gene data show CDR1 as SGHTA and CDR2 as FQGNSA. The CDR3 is CASSPDLLKNIQYF. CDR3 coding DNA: TGTGCCAGCAGCCCGGACTTACTCAAAAACATTCAGTACTTC.

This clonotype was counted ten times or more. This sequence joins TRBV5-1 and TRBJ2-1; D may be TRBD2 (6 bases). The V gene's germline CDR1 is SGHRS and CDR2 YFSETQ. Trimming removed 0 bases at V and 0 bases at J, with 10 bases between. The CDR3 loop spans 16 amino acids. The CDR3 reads CASSLEPSVSYNEQFF. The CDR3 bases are TGCGCCAGCAGCTTGGAACCTAGCGTCTCCTACAATGAGCAGTTCTTC.

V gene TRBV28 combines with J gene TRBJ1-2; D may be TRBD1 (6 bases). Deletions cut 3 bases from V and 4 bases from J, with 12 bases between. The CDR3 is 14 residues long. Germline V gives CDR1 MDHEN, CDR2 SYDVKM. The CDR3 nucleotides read TGTGCCAGCAGTTTGCAGGGGTACGGCTATGGCTACACCTTC. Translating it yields CASSLQGYGYGYTF.

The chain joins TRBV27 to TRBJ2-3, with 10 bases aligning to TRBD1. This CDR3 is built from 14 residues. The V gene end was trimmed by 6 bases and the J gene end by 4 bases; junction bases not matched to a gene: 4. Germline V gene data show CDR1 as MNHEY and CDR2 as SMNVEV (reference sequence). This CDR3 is CASRQTGGPDTQYF. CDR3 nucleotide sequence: TGTGCCAGCAGACAGACAGGGGGCCCAGATACGCAGTATTTT.

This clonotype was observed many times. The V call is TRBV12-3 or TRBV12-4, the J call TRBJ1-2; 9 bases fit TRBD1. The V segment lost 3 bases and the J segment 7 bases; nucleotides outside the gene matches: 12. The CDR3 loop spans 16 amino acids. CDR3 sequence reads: CASSFTPQGQGLGYTF. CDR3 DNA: TGTGCCAGCAGTTTTACACCTCAGGGACAGGGCCTTGGCTACACCTTC.

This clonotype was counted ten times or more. The chain's CDR3 is CSAPGVTNEKLFF. CDR3 coding DNA: TGCAGTGCTCCCGGGGTAACTAATGAAAAACTGTTTTTT. The V and J genes are TRBV20-1 and TRBJ1-4, with D hard to call. V dropped 5 bases and J dropped 1 base, with 8 bases sitting between them. The CDR3 consists of 13 residues. Germline lookup yields CDR1 DFQATT and CDR2 SNEGSKA (reference sequence).

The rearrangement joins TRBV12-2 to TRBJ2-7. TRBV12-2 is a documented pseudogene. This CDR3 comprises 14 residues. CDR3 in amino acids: CASRLRDKPYEQYF. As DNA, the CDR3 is TGTGCAAGTCGCTTGCGGGATAAGCCCTACGAGCAGTACTTC.

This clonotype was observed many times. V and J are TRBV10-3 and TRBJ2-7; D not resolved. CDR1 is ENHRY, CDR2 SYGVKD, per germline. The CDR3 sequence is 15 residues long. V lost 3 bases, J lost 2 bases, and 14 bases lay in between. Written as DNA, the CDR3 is TGTGCCATCAGTGATAGTATAGACAAGACCTACGAGCAGTACTTC. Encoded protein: CAISDSIDKTYEQYF.

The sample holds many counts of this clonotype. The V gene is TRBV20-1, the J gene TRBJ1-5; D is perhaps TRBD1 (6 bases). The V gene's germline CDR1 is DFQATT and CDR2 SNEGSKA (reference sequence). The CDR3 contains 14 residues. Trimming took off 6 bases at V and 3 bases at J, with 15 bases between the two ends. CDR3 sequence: CSAEQGIVNQPQHF. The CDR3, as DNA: TGCAGTGCGGAACAGGGAATTGTCAATCAGCCCCAGCATTTT.

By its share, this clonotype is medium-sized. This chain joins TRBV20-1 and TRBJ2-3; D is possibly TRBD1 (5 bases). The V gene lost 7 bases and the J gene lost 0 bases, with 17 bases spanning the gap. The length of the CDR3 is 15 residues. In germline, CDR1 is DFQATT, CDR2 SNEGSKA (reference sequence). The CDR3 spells CSGDGGAMSTDTQYF. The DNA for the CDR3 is TGCAGTGGCGACGGTGGGGCCATGAGCACAGATACGCAGTATTTT.

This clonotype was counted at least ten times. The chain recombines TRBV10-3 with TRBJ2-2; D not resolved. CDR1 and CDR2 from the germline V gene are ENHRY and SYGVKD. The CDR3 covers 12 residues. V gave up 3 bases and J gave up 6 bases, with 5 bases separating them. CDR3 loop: CAISDRAGELFF. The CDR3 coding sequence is TGTGCCATCAGTGATAGAGCCGGGGAGCTGTTTTTT.

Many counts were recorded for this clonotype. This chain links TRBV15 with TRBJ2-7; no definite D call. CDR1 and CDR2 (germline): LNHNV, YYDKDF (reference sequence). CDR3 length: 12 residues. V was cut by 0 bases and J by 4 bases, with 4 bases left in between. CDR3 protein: CATSRESYEQYF. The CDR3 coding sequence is TGTGCCACCAGCAGAGAATCGTACGAGCAGTACTTC.